The 27 T cell receptor beta chains presented below share a single source sample, sequenced in a study of OX40 agonist ivuxolimab in advanced cancers. The data were produced by immunoSEQ multiplex PCR, yet TCRdb's version contains in-frame clones alone and is incomplete. The table lists 45,000 or so clones, roughly four fifths of them singletons. The starting material was CD4+ or CD8+ T cells sorted from blood, obtained in a trial of the OX40 agonist ivuxolimab. The receptors shown here come from an adult with an advanced solid tumor such as melanoma, head and neck, liver or kidney cancer.

The V gene is TRBV6-5, the J gene TRBJ1-2, with a possible D match to TRBD1 (5 bases). Trimming took off 5 bases at V and 8 bases at J, with 18 bases between the two ends. The CDR3 has 14 amino acids. The germline V gene has CDR1 MNHEY and CDR2 SVGAGI. The chain's CDR3 is CASSEGAPLRGYTF. CDR3 DNA: TGTGCCAGCAGTGAAGGGGCGCCCCTGAGGGGCTACACCTTC.

The rearrangement joins TRBV6-4 to TRBJ2-7; 11 nucleotides match TRBD1. Trimming cost V 7 bases and J 5 bases; bases outside gene matches: 4. The CDR3 covers 13 residues. Looked up from germline, CDR1 is MRHNA and CDR2 is SNTAGT. CDR3 in DNA: TGTGCCAGCAAACCGGGACAGGGGGACGAGCAGTACTTC. It yields the protein CASKPGQGDEQYF.

This chain uses TRBV29-1 with TRBJ2-5; 7 bases line up with TRBD1. V was pared by 6 bases and J by 1 base, with 2 bases of the junction left unmatched. The CDR3 is 12 amino acids. Germline CDR1 and CDR2: SQVTM and ANQGSEA. This CDR3 reads CSVGQTQETQYF. The CDR3 DNA sequence: TGCAGCGTGGGACAGACCCAAGAGACCCAGTACTTC. Based on the CDR3 plus reference TRBV29-1 and TRBJ2-5, the full variable domain is SAVISQKPSRDICQRGTSLTIQCQVDSQVTMMFWYRQQPGQSLTLIATANQGSEATYESGFVIDKFPISRPNLTFSTLTVSNMSPEDSSIYLCSVGQTQETQYFGPGTRLLVL.

This clone was seen a handful of times. The chain links TRBV7-8 to TRBJ2-1; the D gene is possibly TRBD1 (5 bases). Germline V gene data show CDR1 as SGHVS and CDR2 as FQNEAQ. The CDR3 has 15 amino acids. V was clipped by 5 bases and J by 9 bases, with 20 bases between them. CDR3 protein: CASSINTGVHSEQFF. As DNA, the CDR3 is TGTGCCAGCAGCATAAATACAGGAGTTCACAGTGAGCAGTTCTTC. The complete variable domain, with remaining parts taken from reference TRBV7-8 and TRBJ2-1, reads GAGVSQSPRYKVAKRGQDVALRCDPISGHVSLFWYQQALGQGPEFLTYFQNEAQLDKSGLPSDRFFAERPEGSVSTLKIQRTQQEDSAVYLCASSINTGVHSEQFFGPGTRLTVL.

The J gene is TRBJ2-2, the V gene TRBV30, with TRBD2 matching 15 bases. The germline V gene encodes CDR1 GTSNPN and CDR2 SVGIG (reference sequence). The CDR3 spans 20 residues. V shed 0 bases, J shed 0 bases, and the junction held 8 bases outside the gene matches. The CDR3 here is CAWSVPGLAGGRTNTGELFF. CDR3 bases: TGTGCCTGGAGTGTACCGGGACTAGCGGGGGGCCGCACGAACACCGGGGAGCTGTTTTTT. The full variable domain, completed using reference TRBV30 and TRBJ2-2, is SQTIHQWPATLVQPVGSPLSLECTVEGTSNPNLYWYRQAAGRGLQLLFYSVGIGQISSEVPQNLSASRPQDRQFILSSKKLLLSDSGFYLCAWSVPGLAGGRTNTGELFFGEGSRLTVL.

V is TRBV28 and J is TRBJ2-7; D possibly corresponds to TRBD1 (5 bases). This CDR3 comprises 16 residues. Per germline, CDR1 MDHEN and CDR2 SYDVKM. V was cut by 6 bases and J by 7 bases, with 25 bases left in between. The CDR3 loop reads CASSTTGPAGPPEQYF. The DNA of the CDR3 is TGTGCCAGCAGCACCACAGGTCCCGCCGGGCCCCCAGAGCAGTACTTC.

To note about this clone: A read error may produce the germline difference seen at one junction end. CDR3 residues: CASSRQGGSPLHF. The CDR3 DNA reads as TGTGCTAGCAGTCGACAGGGCGGATCACCCCTCCACTTT. The chain couples TRBV7-7 to TRBJ1-6; 7 bases line up with TRBD1. The length of the CDR3 is 13 residues. Germline V gives CDR1 SSHAT, CDR2 FNYEAQ (reference sequence).

V and J are TRBV11-1 and TRBJ2-1; the D gene is possibly TRBD2 (5 bases). This CDR3 is 13 amino acids long. V lost 3 bases to trimming and J lost 4 bases, with 7 bases between them. The germline V gene encodes CDR1 SGHAT and CDR2 FQDESV (reference sequence). The CDR3 bases are TGTGCCAGCAGCTTGGGGAGTTACAATGAGCAGTTCTTC. Protein: CASSLGSYNEQFF.

This rearrangement joins TRBV9 to TRBJ2-5; D gene ambiguous. The germline V and J ends were trimmed by 0 bases and 4 bases, with 13 bases remaining between them. The CDR3 spans 15 residues. Germline V gene sequence: CDR1 SGDLS, CDR2 YYNGEE. The CDR3 here is CASSVAPKGIETQYF. The CDR3 nucleotides read TGTGCCAGCAGCGTAGCCCCCAAGGGAATAGAGACCCAGTACTTC. The full variable domain, rest sourced from reference TRBV9 and TRBJ2-5, is DSGVTQTPKHLITATGQRVTLRCSPRSGDLSVYWYQQSLDQGLQFLIQYYNGEERAKGNILERFSAQQFPDLHSELNLSSLELGDSALYFCASSVAPKGIETQYFGPGTRLLVL.

The rearrangement joins TRBV28 to TRBJ2-2; 9 bases match TRBD1. J gave up 4 bases and V 5 bases, and 17 bases lay outside the gene matches. CDR1 is MDHEN and CDR2 is SYDVKM in the germline V gene. The CDR3 spans 19 residues. CDR3 bases: TGTGCCAGCAGTCCCTCTGTCGTGGGACAGGGTAGTCGCACCGGGGAGCTGTTTTTT. Its protein is CASSPSVVGQGSRTGELFF.

This clone was seen a handful of times. This chain's CDR3 is CASSLSGLAGGRYNEQFF. The DNA of the CDR3 is TGCGCCAGCAGCTTGTCGGGACTAGCGGGGGGGCGATACAATGAGCAGTTCTTC. The V gene is TRBV5-1, the J gene TRBJ2-1, with 16 bases fitting TRBD2. The CDR3 covers 18 residues. From germline, CDR1 is SGHRS and CDR2 YFSETQ. V trimming: 1 base; J trimming: 4 bases; junction bases outside the gene matches: 5. The complete variable domain, with remaining parts taken from reference TRBV5-1 and TRBJ2-1, reads KAGVTQTPRYLIKTRGQQVTLSCSPISGHRSVSWYQQTPGQGLQFLFEYFSETQRNKGNFPGRFSGRQFSNSRSEMNVSTLELGDSALYLCASSLSGLAGGRYNEQFFGPGTRLTVL.

This rearrangement joins TRBV18 to TRBJ2-7; unclear D gene. The CDR3 runs 11 residues. The V gene's germline CDR1 is KGHSH and CDR2 LQKENI. V shed 2 bases and J shed 5 bases, with 4 bases lying between them. CDR3 region: CASSPGDEQYF. The CDR3 coding sequence is TGTGCCAGCTCACCAGGGGACGAGCAGTACTTC.

The chain combines TRBV28 with TRBJ2-3; no clear D gene. The CDR3 covers 11 residues. Deletions cut 6 bases from V and 11 bases from J, with 12 bases between. The germline gives CDR1 MDHEN, CDR2 SYDVKM. CDR3 amino acids: CASSLDLLQYF. The CDR3 coding sequence is TGTGCCAGCAGCCTGGACCTATTGCAGTATTTT.

The rearrangement links TRBV5-4 to TRBJ1-1; D is perhaps TRBD1 (5 bases). The CDR3 extends over 15 amino acids. Germline values: CDR1 SGHNT, CDR2 YYREEE (reference sequence). V shed 4 bases and J shed 4 bases, with 17 bases lying between them. Written as DNA, the CDR3 is TGTGCCAGCAGCCCCCCCCAGGGTGGGGTCACTGAAGCTTTCTTT. Its translation is CASSPPQGGVTEAFF. Variable domain in full (rest from reference TRBV5-4 and TRBJ1-1): ETGVTQSPTHLIKTRGQQVTLRCSSQSGHNTVSWYQQALGQGPQFIFQYYREEENGRGNFPPRFSGLQFPNYSSELNVNALELDDSALYLCASSPPQGGVTEAFFGQGTRLTVV.

This clone was detected only once. One end of the junction fails to match germline, which may point to a read error. This chain connects TRBV4-1 to TRBJ2-1, with D possibly being TRBD2 (5 bases). Per germline, CDR1 MGHRA and CDR2 YSYEKL. The CDR3 has 13 residues. Here the CDR3 reads CASSARDYDEQFF. The CDR3 region has the DNA TGCGCCAGCAGCGCGCGAGACTACGATGAGCAGTTCTTC.

This chain links TRBV5-1 with TRBJ2-3; 9 bases match TRBD1. V lost 0 bases, J lost 7 bases, and 12 bases stayed unmatched. The germline gives CDR1 SGHRS, CDR2 YFSETQ. CDR3 length: 17 amino acids. The chain's CDR3 is CASSLASTGTGLYTQYF. The CDR3 DNA reads as TGCGCCAGCAGCTTGGCCAGTACCGGGACAGGGTTATATACGCAGTATTTT.

V and J are TRBV6-1 and TRBJ1-5, with TRBD1 as a possible D gene (5 bases). There are 13 residues in the CDR3. CDR1 MNHNS and CDR2 SASEGT come from the germline V gene. Trimming pared 8 bases from V and 4 bases from J, leaving 12 bases between. CDR3 sequence reads: CASQIAGNQPQHF. The CDR3 coding sequence is TGTGCCAGCCAAATCGCAGGGAATCAGCCCCAGCATTTT.

The chain uses TRBV7-3 and TRBJ2-7; 9 bases agree with TRBD1. In germline, CDR1 is SGHTA, CDR2 FQGTGA. There are 14 residues in the CDR3. Losses at the gene ends were 2 bases for V and 5 bases for J; bases not matched to a gene: 4. The DNA of the CDR3 is TGTGCCAGCAGCTTATCGGGACAGGGAAACGAGCAGTACTTC. Translating gives CASSLSGQGNEQYF.

The gene calls are TRBV5-1 and TRBJ2-7, with D possibly matching TRBD2 (5 bases). Germline V gives CDR1 SGHRS, CDR2 YFSETQ. Trimming took off 4 bases at V and 3 bases at J, with 14 bases between the two ends. CDR3 size: 14 residues. In DNA, the CDR3 is TGCGCCAGCAGCCCTCGGACTGGAAACTACGAGCAGTACTTC. Its protein product is CASSPRTGNYEQYF. Together with reference TRBV5-1 and TRBJ2-7, the CDR3 gives the full variable domain: KAGVTQTPRYLIKTRGQQVTLSCSPISGHRSVSWYQQTPGQGLQFLFEYFSETQRNKGNFPGRFSGRQFSNSRSEMNVSTLELGDSALYLCASSPRTGNYEQYFGPGTRLTVT.

The CDR3 bases are TGTGCCAGCAGTGAAGCTCCGACCAACTACGAGCAGTACTTC. This codes for CASSEAPTNYEQYF. The V gene is TRBV6-1, the J gene TRBJ2-7; D call uncertain. CDR1 MNHNS and CDR2 SASEGT come from the germline V gene. The CDR3 is 14 residues long. The V end lost 0 bases, the J end lost 3 bases, and 9 bases lay between the germline ends.

This clone was found a few times. This chain joins TRBV6-1 and TRBJ1-2; D not resolved. This CDR3 spans 12 amino acids. Per the germline V gene, CDR1 is MNHNS and CDR2 is SASEGT. Deletions cut 7 bases from V and 0 bases from J, with 6 bases between. CDR3 sequence: CASMTANYGYTF. CDR3 nucleotides: TGTGCCAGCATGACGGCTAACTATGGCTACACCTTC.

The chain couples TRBV4-2 to TRBJ2-7; tentative D call: TRBD2 (5 bases). The V end was cut by 1 base, the J end by 4 bases, with 8 bases between. The CDR3 sequence is 13 residues long. Germline V lookup: CDR1 LGHNA, CDR2 YNFKEQ. CDR3 sequence: CASSQGGAYEQYF. The CDR3 DNA sequence: TGTGCCAGCAGCCAAGGGGGAGCGTACGAGCAGTACTTC.

The chain joins TRBV19 to TRBJ1-3, with 7 bases that match TRBD1. V trimming: 3 bases; J trimming: 2 bases; junction bases outside the gene matches: 1. This CDR3 spans 14 amino acids. CDR1 is LNHDA and CDR2 is SQIVND in the germline V gene (reference sequence). The CDR3 DNA reads TGTGCCAGTAGTATGACAGGGACTGGAAACACCATATATTTT. Translation: CASSMTGTGNTIYF.

The CDR3 loop reads CASSPMGNQETQYF. The CDR3 nucleotides are TGTGCCAGCAGCCCGATGGGGAACCAAGAGACCCAGTACTTC. V usage is TRBV28 and J usage is TRBJ2-5; D is unclear. Germline assignment: CDR1 MDHEN and CDR2 SYDVKM. The CDR3 length is 14 residues. V lost 6 bases to trimming and J lost 0 bases, with 11 bases between them. The entire variable domain, with the rest obtained from reference TRBV28 and TRBJ2-5, is as follows: DVKVTQSSRYLVKRTGEKVFLECVQDMDHENMFWYRQDPGLGLRLIYFSYDVKMKEKGDIPEGYSVSREKKERFSLILESASTNQTSMYLCASSPMGNQETQYFGPGTRLLVL.

This chain links TRBV4-2 with TRBJ2-3, with D perhaps given as TRBD1 or TRBD2 (5 bases each). V gave up 0 bases and J gave up 3 bases, with 13 bases separating them. The length of the CDR3 is 16 residues. Germline V gene data show CDR1 as LGHNA and CDR2 as YNFKEQ. CDR3 sequence (DNA): TGTGCCAGCAGCCAAGAGGGACCTCCGAGGACAGATACGCAGTATTTT. It translates to CASSQEGPPRTDTQYF.

The rearrangement links TRBV2 to TRBJ1-4; D not certain. CDR3 size: 15 residues. Germline V CDR1 and CDR2: SNHLY, FYNNEI. V lost 6 bases to trimming and J lost 3 bases, with 14 bases between them. The CDR3 DNA follows: TGTGCCAGCAGGAAGATCCCCTGGGCTAATGAAAAACTGTTTTTT. It yields the protein CASRKIPWANEKLFF.

This clone is a singleton in its sample. The genes are TRBV6-1 and TRBJ1-5; D unclear. CDR1 is MNHNS, CDR2 SASEGT, per germline. The CDR3 sequence is 15 residues long. V shed 7 bases and J shed 7 bases, with 20 bases lying between them. The CDR3, as DNA: TGTGCCAGCACCGACACGACTTGGACCATCCAGCCCCAGCATTTT. It encodes CASTDTTWTIQPQHF.